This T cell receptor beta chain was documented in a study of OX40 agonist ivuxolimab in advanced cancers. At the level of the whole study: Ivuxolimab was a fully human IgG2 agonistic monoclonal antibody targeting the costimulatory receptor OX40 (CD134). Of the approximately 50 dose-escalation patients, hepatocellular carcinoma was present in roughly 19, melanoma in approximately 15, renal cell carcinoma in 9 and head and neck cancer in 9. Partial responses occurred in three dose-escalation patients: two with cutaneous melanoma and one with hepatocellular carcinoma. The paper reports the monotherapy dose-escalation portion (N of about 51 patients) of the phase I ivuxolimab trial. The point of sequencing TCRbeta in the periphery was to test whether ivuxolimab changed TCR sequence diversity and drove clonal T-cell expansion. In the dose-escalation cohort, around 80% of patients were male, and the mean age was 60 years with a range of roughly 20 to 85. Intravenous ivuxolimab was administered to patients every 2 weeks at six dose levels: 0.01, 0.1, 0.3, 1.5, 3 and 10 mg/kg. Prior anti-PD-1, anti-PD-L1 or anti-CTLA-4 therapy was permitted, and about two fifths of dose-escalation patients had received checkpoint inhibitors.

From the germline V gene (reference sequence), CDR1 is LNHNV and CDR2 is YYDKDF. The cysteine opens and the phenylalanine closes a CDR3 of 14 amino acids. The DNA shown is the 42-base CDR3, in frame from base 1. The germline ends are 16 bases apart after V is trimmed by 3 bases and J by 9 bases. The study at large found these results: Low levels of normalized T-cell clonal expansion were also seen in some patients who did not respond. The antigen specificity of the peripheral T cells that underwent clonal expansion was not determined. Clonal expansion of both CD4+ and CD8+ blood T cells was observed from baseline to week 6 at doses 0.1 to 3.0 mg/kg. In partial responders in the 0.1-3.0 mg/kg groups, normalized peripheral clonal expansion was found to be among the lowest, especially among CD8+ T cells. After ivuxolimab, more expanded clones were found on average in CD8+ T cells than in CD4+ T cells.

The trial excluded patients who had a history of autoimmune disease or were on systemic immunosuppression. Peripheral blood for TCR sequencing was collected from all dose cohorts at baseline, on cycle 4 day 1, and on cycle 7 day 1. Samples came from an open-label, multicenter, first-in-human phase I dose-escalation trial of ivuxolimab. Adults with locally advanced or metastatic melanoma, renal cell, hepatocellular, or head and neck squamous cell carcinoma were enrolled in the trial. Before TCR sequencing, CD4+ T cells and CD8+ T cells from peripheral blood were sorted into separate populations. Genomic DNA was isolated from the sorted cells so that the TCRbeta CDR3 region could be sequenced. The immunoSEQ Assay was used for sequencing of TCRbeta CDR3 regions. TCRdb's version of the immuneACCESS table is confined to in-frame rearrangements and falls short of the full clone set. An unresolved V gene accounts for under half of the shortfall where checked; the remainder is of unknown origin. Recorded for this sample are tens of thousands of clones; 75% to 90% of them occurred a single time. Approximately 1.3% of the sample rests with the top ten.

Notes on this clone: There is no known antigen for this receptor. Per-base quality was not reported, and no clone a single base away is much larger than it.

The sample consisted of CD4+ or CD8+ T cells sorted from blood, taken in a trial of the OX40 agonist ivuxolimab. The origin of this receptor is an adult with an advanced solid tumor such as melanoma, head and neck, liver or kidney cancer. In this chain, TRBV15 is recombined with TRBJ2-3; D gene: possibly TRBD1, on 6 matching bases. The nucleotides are TGTGCCACCAGCAGGACGGCAGGGGCCATCACGCAGTATTTT. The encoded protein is CATSRTAGAITQYF.